Listed here are 15 T cell receptor beta chains from one sample, sequenced in a study of blood T cell repertoires in COVID-19. Only in-frame clones appear in the TCRdb table, and some are missing; sequencing was by immunoSEQ multiplex PCR. The sample has approximately 280,000 clones, approximately 85% seen once. The sample was peripheral blood. The receptors originated from a man aged 18-30 years with active or convalescent COVID-19.

This rearrangement joins TRBV10-2 to TRBJ1-5; TRBD1 aligns across 7 bases. The V gene's germline CDR1 is WSHSY and CDR2 SAAADI. The CDR3 is made up of 14 amino acids. V lost 3 bases to trimming and J lost 2 bases; unmatched junction nucleotides: 1. The CDR3 nucleotides read TGCGCCAGCAGTGACGACAGGGGCAATCAGCCCCAGCATTTT. Residues: CASSDDRGNQPQHF.

This chain joins TRBV6-7 and TRBJ2-4; 7 bases fit TRBD1. Being an ORF, TRBV6-7 has a function that is uncertain. Trimming at V came to 2 bases and at J to 6 bases, leaving 16 bases not matched to a gene. The CDR3 is made up of 18 amino acids. The CDR3 spells CASSYTHTGTEKINIQYF. The CDR3 DNA sequence: TGTGCCAGCAGTTACACCCACACCGGGACAGAGAAGATAAACATTCAGTACTTC.

The V call is TRBV11-2, the J call TRBJ2-3; a possible D gene is TRBD2 (6 bases). There are 15 residues in the CDR3. From germline, CDR1 is SGHAT and CDR2 FQNNGV. The V end was cut by 0 bases, the J end by 5 bases, with 12 bases between. CDR3 in amino acids: CASSLERGRGDTQYF. CDR3 nucleotide sequence: TGTGCCAGCAGCTTAGAGCGGGGCCGGGGAGATACGCAGTATTTT.

V is TRBV4-1 and J is TRBJ2-3, with 10 bases matching TRBD2. Germline CDR1 MGHRA, CDR2 YSYEKL. The V and J ends lost 5 bases and 2 bases, in that order; junction bases with no gene match: 4. The CDR3 runs 15 residues. The CDR3 coding sequence is TGCGCCAGCAGCATTAGCGGGGGGACCACAGATACGCAGTATTTT. Translating it yields CASSISGGTTDTQYF.

The V call is TRBV5-1, the J call TRBJ2-7, with 8 nucleotides matching TRBD2. V was clipped by 6 bases and J by 0 bases; unmatched bases: 8. Germline CDR1 and CDR2: SGHRS and YFSETQ. This CDR3 has 15 amino acids. CDR3 loop: CASTPSGGVSYEQYF. CDR3 sequence (DNA): TGCGCCAGCACCCCGTCGGGAGGGGTCTCCTACGAGCAGTACTTC.

The V gene is TRBV4-1, the J gene TRBJ2-7, with D unclear. Between the trimmed V and J ends, which lost 0 bases and 3 bases, there was a span of 9 bases. Germline V gives CDR1 MGHRA, CDR2 YSYEKL. The CDR3 has 14 amino acids. CDR3 amino acids: CASSQDRGLYEQYF. The CDR3 DNA is TGCGCCAGCAGCCAAGATCGTGGCCTCTACGAGCAGTACTTC.

V usage is TRBV4-2 and J usage is TRBJ1-2; D ambiguous. The CDR3 has 17 residues. Germline lookup yields CDR1 LGHNA and CDR2 YNFKEQ. V dropped 0 bases and J dropped 4 bases, with 18 bases sitting between them. The CDR3, as DNA: TGTGCCAGCAGCCAAGATGGTTTTGCAGCTTCTAGCTATGGCTACACCTTC. Amino acid sequence: CASSQDGFAASSYGYTF.

This clone was counted a single time. The rearrangement uses TRBV6-1 and TRBJ2-1; D not resolved. Trimming took 2 bases from V and 8 from J, leaving 4 bases between them. The CDR3 covers 11 residues. CDR1 MNHNS and CDR2 SASEGT come from the germline V gene. Here the CDR3 DNA reads TGTGCCAGCAGTGAACAGGATGAGCAGTTCTTC. Amino acids: CASSEQDEQFF.

J is TRBJ2-7 and V is TRBV11-2; 10 bases agree with TRBD1. CDR3 length equals 13 residues. In germline, CDR1 is SGHAT, CDR2 FQNNGV. The V and J ends lost 5 bases and 6 bases, in that order; junction bases with no gene match: 4. The DNA for the CDR3 is TGTGCCAGCAGCCGGGACAGGGGTGTCGAGCAGTACTTC. It codes for CASSRDRGVEQYF.

The genes are TRBV7-9 and TRBJ2-5, with 11 bases aligning to TRBD1. CDR1 is SEHNR and CDR2 is FQNEAQ in the germline V gene (reference sequence). With V trimmed by 5 bases and J by 5 bases, 7 bases remained unmatched. The CDR3 has 15 residues. The CDR3, as DNA: TGTGCCAGCAGCCCGGGACAGGGGGGTCGGGAGACCCAGTACTTC. Its protein product is CASSPGQGGRETQYF.

There are a few counts of this clone. The CDR3, as DNA: TGTGCCAGCAGTCCCTTGGGACTAGCGGGAAATGAGCAGTTCTTC. Translated: CASSPLGLAGNEQFF. This chain uses TRBV2 with TRBJ2-1; TRBD2 aligns across 13 bases. The CDR3 runs 15 residues. CDR1 is SNHLY and CDR2 is FYNNEI in the germline V gene. After removal of 5 bases from V and 7 bases from J, the junction contained 5 bases not matched to a gene.

The chain uses TRBV4-3 and TRBJ2-2; 8 nucleotides align to TRBD2. This CDR3 is built from 17 residues. The J segment lost 3 bases and the V segment lost 1 base, leaving 7 bases of the junction unmatched. Germline CDR1 LGHNA, CDR2 YSLEER. CDR3 in DNA: TGCGCCAGCAGCCAAGGTCACGCGGGGGGTTACACCGGGGAGCTGTTTTTT. Protein product: CASSQGHAGGYTGELFF.

This rearrangement joins TRBV6-5 to TRBJ1-2; 8 positions agree with TRBD1. Looked up from germline, CDR1 is MNHEY and CDR2 is SVGAGI. Trimming took 4 bases from V and 4 from J; bases not matched to a gene: 8. The CDR3 has 15 amino acids. CDR3 coding DNA: TGTGCCAGCAGTTTGAGCAGGGGGCCATTCTATGGCTACACCTTC. Amino acids: CASSLSRGPFYGYTF.

The chain is built from TRBV19 and TRBJ2-5; D is possibly TRBD2 (5 bases). The CDR3 runs to 13 residues. V lost 9 bases, J lost 3 bases, and 14 bases lay in between. CDR1 is LNHDA, CDR2 SQIVND, per germline (reference sequence). For the CDR3, the DNA is TGTGCCAGCGAAGGGCGGGCGAAAGAGACCCAGTACTTC. Amino acids: CASEGRAKETQYF.

The genes are TRBV29-1 and TRBJ1-1; D is unclear. Trimming removed 2 bases at V and 3 bases at J, with 10 bases between. From germline, CDR1 is SQVTM and CDR2 ANQGSEA. The CDR3 runs to 13 residues. CDR3 DNA sequence: TGCAGCGTTGAAATACAGTTGGACACTGAAGCTTTCTTT. It codes for CSVEIQLDTEAFF.